This T cell receptor (beta chain) came from a study of shared clonotypes between healthy human individuals. A note on this clone: Its specificity is not known.

Replicate PCRs run on sorted subsets employed 200 ng DNA, approximately 30,000 T cell genomes. TCRdb keeps only in-frame clones here, not all; method: immunoSEQ multiplex PCR. This sample has around 690,000 clones; 90% occur once, and the top ten carry about 33%. Notes on the study in general: Relative to clonotypes present in all four donors, those not shared had lower generation probabilities. A handful of donors shared approximately 5% of their naive CD4 clonotypes.

Sequencing input: memory CD8+ T cells from PBMCs. The subset here: CD45RO+ cells pooled with CCR7-negative TemRA cells. The clonotype originates from a man between 18 and 35 years old in good health. Some clones in this sample may be carry-over from other donors' samples.

CDR3 DNA: TGTGCCAGCAGCGGTAGCGGGGGGGCCAATGAGCAGTTCTTC. This gives the protein CASSGSGGANEQFF. V usage is TRBV9 and J usage is TRBJ2-1; the match to TRBD2 covers 11 bases. J lost 6 bases, V lost 3 bases, and 2 bases had no gene match. CDR1 is SGDLS, CDR2 YYNGEE, per germline. The CDR3 consists of 14 residues.